The 8 T cell receptor beta chains below were found in one sample sequenced in a study of T cell responses to AZD1222 COVID-19 vaccine. Data came from immunoSEQ multiplex PCR; TCRdb stores just in-frame clones and leaves some out. The table records under 200,000 clones, around nine tenths of them present only once. The sample was peripheral blood, taken 28 days after the second AZD1222 dose. Every receptor here comes from an adult who received the AZD1222 COVID-19 vaccine.

The V gene is TRBV5-1, the J gene TRBJ2-6; D gene ambiguous. The CDR3 has 15 residues. Trimming cost V 4 bases and J 0 bases, with 8 bases left between them. CDR1 is SGHRS, CDR2 YFSETQ, per germline. The CDR3 loop is CASSQEPSGANVLTF. The CDR3 DNA reads TGCGCCAGCAGCCAAGAACCCTCTGGGGCCAACGTCCTGACTTTC.

The chain carries TRBV10-3 and TRBJ2-1, with D uncertain. Germline assignment: CDR1 ENHRY and CDR2 SYGVKD. Trimming removed 8 bases from V and 5 bases from J, with 13 bases in between. This CDR3 region has 13 residues. The CDR3 bases are TGTGCCATCCAACTTGTTCCTGACAATGAGCAGTTCTTC. It is translated as CAIQLVPDNEQFF.

The chain joins TRBV7-8 to TRBJ2-3; TRBD2 agrees at 12 bases. Germline trimming cut 5 bases from V and 8 bases from J; bases unmatched to any gene: 11. Germline values: CDR1 SGHVS, CDR2 FQNEAQ. The CDR3 sequence is 16 residues long. The CDR3 is CASSLILAGGQITQYF. The CDR3 region has the DNA TGTGCCAGCAGCCTTATACTAGCGGGAGGCCAGATTACGCAGTATTTT.

The chain carries TRBV28 and TRBJ2-1, with TRBD1 as a possible D gene (7 bases). This CDR3 contains 17 residues. The V end lost 5 bases, the J end lost 0 bases, and 17 bases lay between the germline ends. Germline values: CDR1 MDHEN, CDR2 SYDVKM. CDR3 sequence: CASSPTGWRGSYNEQFF. CDR3 in DNA: TGTGCCAGCAGTCCGACAGGGTGGAGGGGCTCCTACAATGAGCAGTTCTTC.

J is TRBJ1-1 and V is TRBV7-3; 11 bases map to TRBD1. The V and J ends lost 5 bases and 11 bases, in that order; junction bases with no gene match: 4. CDR3 size: 12 residues. Germline lookup yields CDR1 SGHTA and CDR2 FQGTGA. The CDR3: CASSRTGGGAFF. CDR3 sequence (DNA): TGTGCCAGCAGCCGGACAGGGGGCGGTGCTTTCTTT.

This chain uses TRBV28 with TRBJ2-7; 9 bases agree with TRBD1. The germline gives CDR1 MDHEN, CDR2 SYDVKM. The ends lost 11 bases at V and 6 bases at J; junction bases unmatched: 8. The CDR3 extends over 12 amino acids. The CDR3 DNA sequence: TGTGCCGCCGGGACAGGGTCCGGCGAGCAGTACTTC. Translating it yields CAAGTGSGEQYF.

This clone has just a few counts. Other nucleotide sequences from this sample produce the same CDR3. The V call is TRBV28, the J call TRBJ2-1, with TRBD2 identical over 10 bases. The germline CDR1 and CDR2 sequences are MDHEN and SYDVKM. After removal of 6 bases from V and 1 base from J, the junction contained 6 bases not matched to a gene. The CDR3 has 16 residues. As DNA, the CDR3 is TGTGCCAGCAGGTCTTCTAGCGGGAGATCCTACAATGAGCAGTTCTTC. This encodes CASRSSSGRSYNEQFF.

The chain links TRBV4-1 to TRBJ1-2; 7 bases are shared with TRBD1. The CDR3 has 16 amino acids. With V trimmed by 1 base and J by 0 bases, 5 bases remained unmatched. CDR1 is MGHRA, CDR2 YSYEKL, per germline. The CDR3 spells CASSQGDQGANYGYTF. DNA for the CDR3: TGCGCCAGCAGCCAAGGAGATCAGGGGGCTAACTATGGCTACACCTTC.